These 6 T cell receptor beta chains originate from one sample sequenced in a study of T-cell reconstitution after alpha-beta-depleted transplantation in children. Using unique molecular identifiers, the investigators prepared the TCRbeta library. TCRdb re-called the PCR reads with MiXCR, one entry per CDR3 protein. Here the sample spans about 200,000 distinct CDR3 sequences, approximately 14% being singletons. Sequenced here: PBMCs from the stem cell graft donor, sampled from the stem cell graft. The receptor source for this set is a human donor who donated a stem cell graft to a child with acute lymphoblastic leukemia.

In this sample, this clonotype turned up many times. The V call is TRBV20-1, the J call TRBJ2-1; 7 bases line up with TRBD2. V trimming: 3 bases; J trimming: 0 bases; junction bases outside the gene matches: 8. This CDR3 is 16 amino acids long. CDR1 is DFQATT, CDR2 SNEGSKA, per germline (reference sequence). CDR3 sequence: CSARAFGRTSYNEQFF. The CDR3 bases are TGCAGTGCTAGGGCATTCGGGAGGACCTCCTACAATGAGCAGTTCTTC.

The genes are TRBV20-1 and TRBJ2-1; D perhaps matches TRBD2 (5 bases). The germline CDR1 and CDR2 sequences are DFQATT and SNEGSKA (reference sequence). The CDR3 runs to 12 residues. Trimming cost V 4 bases and J 6 bases, with 10 bases left between them. In DNA, the CDR3 is TGCAGTGCTAAAGGAGGTGGCAATGAGCAGTTCTTC. Translating it yields CSAKGGGNEQFF.

The rearrangement joins TRBV7-9 to TRBJ2-7; no clear D. V lost 5 bases and J 1 base, leaving 21 bases between the germline ends. The CDR3 is 17 amino acids. Germline V lookup: CDR1 SEHNR, CDR2 FQNEAQ (reference sequence). CDR3 in DNA: TGTGCCAGCAGCCCCCGGTCGGGCCAGGTCCAATCCTACGAGCAGTACTTC. It specifies CASSPRSGQVQSYEQYF.

As to this clonotype: Germline is not matched at one junction end, which may reflect a read error. The rearrangement joins TRBV5-5 to TRBJ2-2; 8 nucleotides agree with TRBD2. CDR3 length: 16 amino acids. The germline V gene encodes CDR1 SGHKS and CDR2 YYEKEE (reference sequence). CDR3 in DNA: TGTGCCAGCAGCTTGGCTGGCGGGAGGAACCCCGGGGAGCTGTTTTTT. It translates to CASSLAGGRNPGELFF. The complete variable domain, with remaining parts taken from reference TRBV5-5 and TRBJ2-2, reads DAGVTQSPTHLIKTRGQQVTLRCSPISGHKSVSWYQQVLGQGPQFIFQYYEKEERGRGNFPDRFSARQFPNYSSELNVNALLLGDSALYLCASSLAGGRNPGELFFGEGSRLTVL.

The sample holds many counts of this clonotype. The CDR3 region is CASSPLAGPGFEQFF. The CDR3 coding sequence is TGTGCCAGCAGTCCCTTAGCGGGGCCGGGGTTTGAGCAGTTCTTC. V usage is TRBV27 and J usage is TRBJ2-1; 8 bases map to TRBD2. J gave up 9 bases and V 5 bases, and 12 bases lay outside the gene matches. Germline V gives CDR1 MNHEY, CDR2 SMNVEV (reference sequence). The length of the CDR3 is 15 residues.

This clonotype came up once. With a much larger clone just one base away, this may be a read error. The CDR3 region is CASGTEHSGANGLTF. CDR3 sequence (DNA): TGCGCCAGTGGGACAGAACACTCTGGGGCCAACGGCCTGACTTTC. The rearrangement links TRBV5-1 to TRBJ2-6; 7 bases are a match to TRBD1. CDR1 and CDR2 (germline): SGHRS, YFSETQ. The CDR3 is made up of 15 amino acids.